These T cell receptor beta chains were read from a single sample in a study of blood T cell repertoires in COVID-19. Data came from immunoSEQ multiplex PCR; TCRdb stores just in-frame clones and leaves some out. There are about 100,000 clones in the sample; approximately 86% occur only once, and 1.5% to 2% lies in the top ten. Sequenced: peripheral blood. Source of these receptors: an elderly man with acute or convalescent COVID-19. Each CDR3 is given with its conserved first and last residue. A D gene is named only where the DNA matches it firmly. Size is stated for part of the rows, as once, few or many counts, or as a class when the clone is expanded.

abundance,j_gene,v_gene,d_gene,CDR3aa,CDR3nt
NA,TRBJ2-6,TRBV5-6,NA,CASTRTGSSGANVLTF,TGTGCCAGCACCAGGACGGGAAGCTCTGGGGCCAACGTCCTGACTTTC
NA,TRBJ2-4,TRBV28,NA,CASRSPGGQNIQYF,TGTGCCAGCAGGTCACCGGGCGGGCAAAACATTCAGTACTTC
NA,TRBJ1-1,TRBV5-1,NA,CASSLEEAMDTEAFF,TGCGCCAGCAGCTTGGAGGAGGCGATGGACACTGAAGCTTTCTTT
NA,TRBJ2-1,TRBV5-5,TRBD1,CASSQVGTGVDNEQFF,TGTGCCAGCAGCCAAGTTGGGACAGGGGTTGACAATGAGCAGTTCTTC
NA,TRBJ2-7,TRBV21-1,NA,CAVLTWEAKGLAGEVAYEQYF,TGTGCCGTCCTGACGTGGGAGGCCAAGGGACTAGCGGGAGAAGTGGCCTACGAGCAGTACTTC
few,TRBJ1-6,TRBV19,TRBD1,CASSTGQGKSPLHF,TGTGCCAGTAGTACCGGACAGGGGAAATCACCCCTCCACTTT
NA,TRBJ2-7,TRBV5-1,TRBD2,CASSPGTMAGAAYSEQYF,TGCGCCAGCAGCCCCGGGACTATGGCCGGGGCGGCGTATTCCGAGCAGTACTTC
NA,TRBJ2-7,TRBV6-5,TRBD1,CASRAGQGGYYEQYF,TGTGCCAGCAGAGCGGGACAGGGGGGCTACTACGAGCAGTACTTC
NA,TRBJ1-1,TRBV5-1,TRBD1,CASSLVTQGAFTEAFF,TGCGCCAGCAGCTTGGTTACACAGGGGGCATTCACTGAAGCTTTCTTT
NA,TRBJ2-2,TRBV29-1,NA,CSVGWGANTGELFF,TGCAGCGTTGGATGGGGCGCGAACACCGGGGAGCTGTTTTTT
NA,TRBJ2-2,TRBV6-5,NA,CASRFRLDRGGELFF,TGTGCCAGCAGATTCCGACTAGATCGAGGCGGGGAGCTGTTTTTT
NA,TRBJ1-1,TRBV7-9,NA,CASSLEWEGEAFF,TGTGCCAGCAGCTTAGAGTGGGAGGGTGAAGCTTTCTTT
NA,TRBJ1-5,TRBV5-1,NA,CASSLWGESNQPQHF,TGCGCCAGCAGCTTGTGGGGGGAGAGCAATCAGCCCCAGCATTTT
NA,TRBJ2-5,TRBV6-2/TRBV6-3,TRBD1,CASSRGQEKETQYF,TGTGCCAGCAGTCGCGGACAGGAGAAAGAGACCCAGTACTTC
NA,TRBJ1-1,TRBV29-1,TRBD1,CSVEAGRGRFTEAFF,TGCAGCGTTGAAGCAGGCAGGGGGCGTTTCACTGAAGCTTTCTTT
NA,TRBJ2-1,TRBV3-1/TRBV3-2,TRBD2,CASSQLAGAAEQFF,TGTGCCAGCAGCCAACTAGCGGGAGCGGCTGAGCAGTTCTTC
NA,TRBJ2-1,TRBV19,NA,CASSISAYNEQFF,TGTGCCAGTAGTATTTCAGCCTACAATGAGCAGTTCTTC
NA,TRBJ1-5,TRBV27,TRBD1,CASSSLTGGYNQPQHF,TGTGCCAGCAGTTCCTTGACAGGGGGCTATAATCAGCCCCAGCATTTT
NA,TRBJ1-1,TRBV7-9,NA,CASSVGGAVNTEAFF,TGTGCCAGCAGCGTTGGGGGGGCCGTGAACACTGAAGCTTTCTTT
NA,TRBJ1-4,TRBV27,TRBD1,CASSFGTGVGEKLFF,TGTGCCAGCAGTTTTGGGACAGGGGTGGGTGAAAAACTGTTTTTT
once,TRBJ1-5,TRBV28,TRBD1,CASSPAGGLNQPQHF,TGTGCCAGCAGCCCGGCAGGGGGCCTAAATCAGCCCCAGCATTTT
NA,TRBJ2-3,TRBV14,TRBD1,CASSQSRTGTDTQYF,TGTGCCAGCAGCCAATCTCGGACAGGGACAGATACGCAGTATTTT
NA,TRBJ2-3,TRBV30,NA,CAWSVSPGGGDTQYF,TGTGCCTGGAGTGTTAGTCCCGGAGGCGGAGATACGCAGTATTTT
once,TRBJ1-2,TRBV18,TRBD1,CASSPGTGPGGYTF,TGTGCCAGCTCACCCGGGACAGGCCCCGGTGGCTACACCTTC
NA,TRBJ1-4,TRBV9,TRBD1,CASSFEGQATNEKLFF,TGTGCCAGCAGCTTCGAAGGACAGGCAACTAATGAAAAACTGTTTTTT
NA,TRBJ1-4,TRBV11-2,NA,CASSRNLAGEKLFF,TGTGCCAGCAGCCGGAACTTAGCGGGAGAAAAACTGTTTTTT
once,TRBJ2-2,TRBV6-1,TRBD1,CASSEDRLTRGSRELFF,TGTGCCAGCAGTGAAGACAGGCTGACCAGGGGGAGCAGGGAGCTGTTTTTT
NA,TRBJ2-3,TRBV19,TRBD2,CASMRTSGTDTQYF,TGTGCCAGTATGCGGACTAGCGGCACAGATACGCAGTATTTT
NA,TRBJ2-6,TRBV7-2,NA,CASSPGGHSGANVLTF,TGTGCCAGCAGCCCCGGGGGGCACTCTGGGGCCAACGTCCTGACTTTC
NA,TRBJ1-2,TRBV12-5,TRBD1,CASGLETGGITGGYTF,TGTGCTAGTGGTTTGGAGACAGGGGGCATAACGGGTGGCTACACCTTC
NA,TRBJ1-5,TRBV6-2/TRBV6-3,NA,CASSQRHNQPQHF,TGTGCCAGCAGCCAACGACACAATCAGCCCCAGCATTTT
NA,TRBJ1-5,TRBV15,NA,CATSRERAMDGINQPQHF,TGTGCCACCAGCAGAGAGAGGGCGATGGACGGTATCAATCAGCCCCAGCATTTT
NA,TRBJ2-7,TRBV27,TRBD2,CASAPPGGSSYEQYF,TGTGCCAGCGCCCCGCCTGGCGGGAGCTCCTACGAGCAGTACTTC
NA,TRBJ1-2,TRBV14,NA,CASSQENIGGYTF,TGTGCCAGCAGCCAAGAAAATATCGGTGGCTACACCTTC
NA,TRBJ2-5,TRBV6-5,TRBD1,CASRAGGRETQYF,TGTGCCAGCCGGGCAGGGGGTCGGGAGACCCAGTACTTC
NA,TRBJ2-3,TRBV27,NA,CASSLYISTDTQYF,TGTGCCAGCAGTTTATATATCAGCACAGATACGCAGTATTTT
NA,TRBJ2-7,TRBV5-1,TRBD1,CASRAGTGGFYEQYF,TGCGCCAGCAGGGCCGGGACAGGGGGATTCTACGAGCAGTACTTC
few,TRBJ2-3,TRBV4-1,TRBD2,CASSPLGSGARGDTQYF,TGCGCCAGCAGCCCCCTAGGTAGCGGGGCTCGTGGAGATACGCAGTATTTT
NA,TRBJ1-5,TRBV5-8,TRBD1,CASSLGDSYSNQPQHF,TGTGCCAGCAGCTTGGGGGACAGCTATAGCAATCAGCCCCAGCATTTT
NA,TRBJ2-1,TRBV7-9,TRBD2,CASSLSGSGSEQFF,TGTGCCAGCAGCTTAAGCGGGAGCGGGAGTGAGCAGTTCTTC
NA,TRBJ1-5,TRBV28,NA,CAAERGSHQPQHF,TGTGCCGCCGAGCGGGGTTCGCACCAGCCCCAGCATTTT
NA,TRBJ1-2,TRBV5-6,TRBD1,CASRTGTGGYGYTF,TGTGCCAGCAGGACCGGGACAGGGGGCTATGGCTACACCTTC
NA,TRBJ2-3,TRBV13,TRBD1,CASSSGQGRTDTQYF,TGTGCCAGCAGCTCAGGACAGGGACGCACAGATACGCAGTATTTT
once,TRBJ2-1,TRBV7-9,NA,CASSRGLSVSYNEQFF,TGTGCCAGCAGCCGGGGACTTTCTGTCTCCTACAATGAGCAGTTCTTC
NA,TRBJ1-2,TRBV28,NA,CASRGAPANYGYTF,TGTGCCAGCAGGGGGGCCCCAGCTAACTATGGCTACACCTTC
few,TRBJ2-1,TRBV9,NA,CASSVEGTSYNEQFF,TGTGCCAGCAGCGTAGAGGGGACTTCCTACAATGAGCAGTTCTTC
NA,TRBJ2-2,TRBV5-4,TRBD2,CASSTDSGRNTGELFF,TGTGCCAGCAGCACAGATAGCGGGAGAAACACCGGGGAGCTGTTTTTT
NA,TRBJ1-2,TRBV25-1,TRBD1,CASSLTGTADNYGYTF,TGTGCCAGCAGCCTCACCGGGACAGCAGATAACTATGGCTACACCTTC
NA,TRBJ1-4,TRBV19,NA,CASRELTLGGEKLFF,TGTGCCAGTAGAGAGCTGACACTGGGTGGAGAAAAACTGTTTTTT
NA,TRBJ1-1,TRBV19,NA,CASSWTWGMNTEAFF,TGTGCCAGTAGTTGGACGTGGGGCATGAACACTGAAGCTTTCTTT
NA,TRBJ2-1,TRBV7-2,TRBD2,CASSSLRTSVDEQFF,TGTGCCAGCAGCTCCCTAAGGACTAGCGTCGATGAGCAGTTCTTC
few,TRBJ1-3,TRBV6-6,NA,CASSLYSGNTIYF,TGTGCCAGCAGTTTATACTCTGGAAACACCATATATTTT
NA,TRBJ2-2,TRBV3-1/TRBV3-2,NA,CASSQFLTGANTGELFF,TGTGCCAGCAGCCAATTCCTTACGGGGGCGAACACCGGGGAGCTGTTTTTT
NA,TRBJ2-3,TRBV11-1,TRBD1,CASSSQGLHTDTQYF,TGTGCCAGCAGCTCACAGGGGCTTCACACAGATACGCAGTATTTT
NA,TRBJ2-1,TRBV5-1,NA,CASSLEDREGIDEQFF,TGCGCCAGCAGCTTGGAGGACAGGGAGGGAATTGATGAGCAGTTCTTC